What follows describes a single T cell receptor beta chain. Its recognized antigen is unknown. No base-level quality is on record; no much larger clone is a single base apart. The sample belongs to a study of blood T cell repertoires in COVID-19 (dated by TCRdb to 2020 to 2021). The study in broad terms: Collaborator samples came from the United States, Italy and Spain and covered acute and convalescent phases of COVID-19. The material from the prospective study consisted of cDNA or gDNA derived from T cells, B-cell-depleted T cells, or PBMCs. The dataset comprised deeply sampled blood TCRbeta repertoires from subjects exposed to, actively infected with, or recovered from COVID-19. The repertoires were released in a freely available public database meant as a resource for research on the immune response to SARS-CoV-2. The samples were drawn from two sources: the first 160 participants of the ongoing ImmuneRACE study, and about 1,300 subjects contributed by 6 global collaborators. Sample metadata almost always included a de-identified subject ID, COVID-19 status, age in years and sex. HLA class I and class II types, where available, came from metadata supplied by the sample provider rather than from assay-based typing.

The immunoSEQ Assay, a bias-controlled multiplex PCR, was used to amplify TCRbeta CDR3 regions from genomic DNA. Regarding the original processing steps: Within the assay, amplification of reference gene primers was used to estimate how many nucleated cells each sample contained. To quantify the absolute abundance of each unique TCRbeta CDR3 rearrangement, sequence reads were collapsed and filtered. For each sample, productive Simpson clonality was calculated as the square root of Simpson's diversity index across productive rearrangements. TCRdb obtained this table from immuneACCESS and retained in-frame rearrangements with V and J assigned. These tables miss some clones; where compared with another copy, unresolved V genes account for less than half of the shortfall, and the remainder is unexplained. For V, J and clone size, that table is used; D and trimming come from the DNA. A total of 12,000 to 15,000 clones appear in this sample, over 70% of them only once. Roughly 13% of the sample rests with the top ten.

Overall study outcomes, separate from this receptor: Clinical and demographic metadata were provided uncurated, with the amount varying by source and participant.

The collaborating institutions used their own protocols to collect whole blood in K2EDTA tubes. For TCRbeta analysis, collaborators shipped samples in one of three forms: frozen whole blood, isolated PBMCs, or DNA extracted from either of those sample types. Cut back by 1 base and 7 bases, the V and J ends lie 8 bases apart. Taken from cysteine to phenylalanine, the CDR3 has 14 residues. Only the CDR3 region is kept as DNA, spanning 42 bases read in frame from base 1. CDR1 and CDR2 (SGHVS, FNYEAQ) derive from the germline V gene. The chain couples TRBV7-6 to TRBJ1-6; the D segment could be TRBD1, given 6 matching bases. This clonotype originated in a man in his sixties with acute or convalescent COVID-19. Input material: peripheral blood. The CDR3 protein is CASSLVTGNSPLHF. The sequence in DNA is TGTGCCAGCAGCTTAGTAACAGGGAATTCACCCCTCCACTTT.